This is a list of T cell receptor beta chains from one sample in a study of Graves' ophthalmopathy and Graves' hyperthyroidism. One entry per CDR3 protein results from TCRdb running MiXCR on the multiplex PCR reads. The repertoire consists of about 620,000 distinct CDR3 sequences, with about a fifth occurring once and the leading ten covering roughly 6.9%. The source material was peripheral blood. Receptors were obtained from a young woman with stable Graves' hyperthyroidism. Some clones in this sample may be carry-over from other donors' samples. Both conserved end residues are part of each CDR3. Fields, in order: clone size, D gene, V gene, J gene, CDR3 protein, CDR3 DNA. The D gene is left open where the match is weak. Size values are once, few and many counts, or a class for expanded clones, and some rows have none.

many,-,TRBV7-9,TRBJ2-7,CASEGSYEQYF,TGTGCCAGCGAGGGGTCCTACGAGCAGTACTTC
many,-,TRBV9,TRBJ1-2,CASSVTYRDLNYGYTF,TGTGCCAGCAGCGTAACCTACAGGGACCTTAACTATGGCTACACCTTC
many,TRBD1,TRBV12-3/TRBV12-4,TRBJ1-2,CASSLGTGGTYGYTF,TGTGCCAGCAGTTTAGGGACAGGGGGGACCTATGGCTACACCTTC
few,-,TRBV12-3/TRBV12-4,TRBJ2-6,CASGWGKGANVLTF,TGTGCCAGCGGTTGGGGGAAGGGGGCCAACGTCCTGACTTTC
few,-,TRBV11-2,TRBJ2-5,CASSLDSEETQYF,TGTGCCAGCAGCTTAGATAGTGAAGAGACCCAGTACTTC
few,-,TRBV12-3/TRBV12-4,TRBJ1-1,CASMGEGRRAFF,TGTGCCAGCATGGGGGAGGGGCGTAGAGCTTTCTTT
many,-,TRBV12-3/TRBV12-4,TRBJ2-7,CASSSTGPRGGSEQYF,TGTGCCAGCAGTTCTACAGGTCCCCGAGGGGGAAGCGAGCAGTACTTC
-,-,TRBV6-2/TRBV6-3,TRBJ2-7,CASSSMNEQYF,TGTGCCAGCAGTTCGATGAACGAGCAGTACTTC
many,-,TRBV20-1,TRBJ1-1,CSARDSYRSRAFF,TGCAGTGCTCGCGATAGTTACAGGTCCCGCGCTTTCTTT
many,TRBD1,TRBV20-1,TRBJ1-2,CSATLQGAYGYTF,TGCAGTGCTACCTTACAGGGGGCCTATGGCTACACCTTC